The 15 T cell receptor beta chains in this list originate from one sample, sequenced in a study of T-cell memory formation after mild COVID-19. TCRdb called the 5' RACE reads again in MiXCR, with one record for every CDR3 protein. In the table there are fewer than 150,000 distinct CDR3 sequences, about 5.9% of which are singletons. Sequencing input: PBMCs or a T cell subset sorted from them (not recorded which). The receptor source for this set is an adult woman who had mild COVID-19 (a few samples of this study predate the infection). Cell type and time point are not known.

The chain links TRBV24-1 to TRBJ2-7; D may be TRBD1 or TRBD2 (6 bases each). Germline V CDR1 and CDR2: KGHDR, SFDVKD. The CDR3 runs 17 residues. The V gene lost 4 bases and the J gene lost 3 bases, with 21 bases spanning the gap. The CDR3 here is CATSDLCHRAGCYEQYF. The CDR3 bases are TGTGCCACCAGTGACTTATGCCACAGGGCGGGATGCTACGAGCAGTACTTC.

This clonotype was seen ten or more times. This chain uses TRBV12-3 or TRBV12-4 with TRBJ2-1, with TRBD2 matching 7 bases. This CDR3 is built from 14 residues. V gave up 6 bases and J gave up 6 bases; unmatched junction bases: 8. As DNA, the CDR3 is TGTGCCAGCAGGTCTAGCGGCGCCGCCAATGAGCAGTTCTTC. Translation gives CASRSSGAANEQFF.

The chain is built from TRBV6-1 and TRBJ2-3; D possibly matches TRBD1 or TRBD2 (5 bases each). Deletions cut 6 bases from V and 1 base from J, with 14 bases between. CDR3 size: 15 residues. The germline CDR1 and CDR2 sequences are MNHNS and SASEGT. The CDR3 nucleotides read TGTGCCAGCAGGCCCCCGGGACGTCGCACAGATACGCAGTATTTT. Its translation is CASRPPGRRTDTQYF.

The chain has TRBV2 and TRBJ1-1, with D possibly matching TRBD1 (6 bases). This CDR3 has 14 residues. Germline CDR1 reads SNHLY; CDR2 reads FYNNEI. The germline V and J ends were trimmed by 10 bases and 0 bases, with 15 bases remaining between them. The CDR3 bases are TGTGCCATGTCTCGAGGGGGAATGAACACTGAAGCTTTCTTT. This sequence encodes CAMSRGGMNTEAFF.

Many counts were recorded for this clonotype. The rearrangement uses TRBV20-1 and TRBJ2-3; 10 bases map to TRBD1. The J segment lost 1 base and the V segment lost 6 bases, leaving 4 bases of the junction unmatched. The CDR3 runs 14 residues. Germline V CDR1 and CDR2: DFQATT, SNEGSKA (reference sequence). Here the CDR3 reads CSADGTGGTDTQYF. The CDR3 DNA sequence: TGCAGTGCCGACGGGACAGGGGGCACAGATACGCAGTATTTT.

This clonotype was seen a handful of times. The rearrangement links TRBV7-9 to TRBJ2-1; D uncertain. CDR3 length: 15 residues. V lost 3 bases, J lost 4 bases, and 13 bases lay in between. CDR1 SEHNR and CDR2 FQNEAQ come from the germline V gene (reference sequence). The CDR3 region is CASSFREVRYNEQFF. CDR3 coding DNA: TGTGCCAGCAGCTTCCGCGAGGTGCGGTACAATGAGCAGTTCTTC.

This rearrangement joins TRBV19 to TRBJ2-3; tentative D call: TRBD1 (6 bases). Trimming cost V 6 bases and J 2 bases, with 12 bases left between them. Germline assignment: CDR1 LNHDA and CDR2 SQIVND (reference sequence). The CDR3 is made up of 14 amino acids. The CDR3 is CASSKQGPTDTQYF. CDR3 nucleotide sequence: TGTGCCAGTAGCAAACAGGGTCCCACAGATACGCAGTATTTT.

This clonotype was counted many times. The chain combines TRBV7-3 with TRBJ2-3; D is ambiguous. Looked up from germline, CDR1 is SGHTA and CDR2 is FQGTGA. The CDR3 sequence is 14 residues long. V was shortened by 3 bases and J by 4 bases, with 11 bases between the two germline ends. The CDR3 DNA reads TGTGCCAGCAGCTTGGACCAGGCCGCAGATACGCAGTATTTT. Translated: CASSLDQAADTQYF.

This clonotype was counted ten times or more. The V call is TRBV6-1, the J call TRBJ1-2; 8 nucleotides agree with TRBD1. The CDR3 covers 14 residues. Germline CDR1 MNHNS, CDR2 SASEGT. V lost 7 bases to trimming and J lost 4 bases; unmatched junction nucleotides: 8. The CDR3: CASTLDRETYGYTF. CDR3 sequence (DNA): TGTGCCAGCACCTTGGACAGGGAGACCTATGGCTACACCTTC.

This clonotype was counted ten times or more. The V and J genes are TRBV20-1 and TRBJ2-5; no firm D call. Trimming stripped 3 bases from V and 1 base from J, with 9 bases between. The CDR3 has 13 amino acids. Germline V gene lookup returns CDR1 DFQATT and CDR2 SNEGSKA (reference sequence). CDR3 protein: CSASRGLQETQYF. For the CDR3, the DNA is TGCAGTGCTAGCCGAGGTCTCCAAGAGACCCAGTACTTC.

This clonotype appeared a few times. For the CDR3, the DNA is TGTGCCAGCAGTTTTGGGGGACTAGCGGGTACCACAGATACGCAGTATTTT. It translates to CASSFGGLAGTTDTQYF. The genes are TRBV12-3 or TRBV12-4 and TRBJ2-3, with TRBD2 matching 12 bases. The CDR3 consists of 17 residues. J lost 2 bases, V lost 3 bases, and 6 bases had no gene match.

In its sample, this clonotype was seen a few times. This rearrangement joins TRBV5-6 to TRBJ2-3, with 8 bases identical to TRBD2. This CDR3 contains 14 residues. Germline CDR1 reads SGHDT; CDR2 reads YYEEEE. V dropped 0 bases and J dropped 4; count of bases not matched to a gene: 1. The CDR3 nucleotides are TGTGCCAGCAGCTTGGTTAGCGGGGCAGATACGCAGTATTTT. The encoded protein is CASSLVSGADTQYF.

This clonotype was found many times. The chain combines TRBV7-9 with TRBJ2-4; perhaps D is TRBD1 or TRBD2 (5 bases each). The CDR3 contains 16 residues. The germline V and J ends were trimmed by 3 bases and 2 bases, with 14 bases remaining between them. Per germline, CDR1 SEHNR and CDR2 FQNEAQ (reference sequence). The CDR3 protein is CASSFTKGSTKNIQYF. The CDR3 DNA reads as TGTGCCAGCAGCTTTACTAAGGGGAGTACCAAAAACATTCAGTACTTC.

This clonotype was observed a few times. The gene calls are TRBV27 and TRBJ1-1; no reliable D call. Germline-derived CDR1 and CDR2 are MNHEY and SMNVEV (reference sequence). Deletions cut 6 bases from V and 1 base from J, with 9 bases between. The CDR3 is 13 amino acids. The CDR3 here is CASSPEWNTEAFF. CDR3 bases: TGTGCCAGCAGCCCCGAGTGGAACACTGAAGCTTTCTTT.

V usage is TRBV19 and J usage is TRBJ1-1; D uncertain. V was shortened by 3 bases and J by 5 bases, with 13 bases between the two germline ends. The CDR3 contains 14 residues. The germline V gene has CDR1 LNHDA and CDR2 SQIVND (reference sequence). CDR3 loop: CASSIKGITTEAFF. The CDR3 bases are TGTGCCAGTAGTATCAAGGGTATTACGACTGAAGCTTTCTTT.